These T cell receptor beta chains were read from a single sample in a study of blood T cell repertoires in COVID-19. The table came from immunoSEQ multiplex PCR; TCRdb's copy has only in-frame clones and leaves some out. The sample yields fewer than 250,000 clones, approximately 88% seen once. The sample comprised PBMCs or T cells enriched from blood (not recorded which). The receptors derive from a woman aged 30 to 39 who had recovered from COVID-19. Each CDR3 is given with its conserved first and last residue. A D gene is named only where the DNA matches it firmly. Only part of the rows carry a size: once, few, many, or a class if the clone is expanded.

J: TRBJ1-1; V: TRBV19; D: -; size: -; DNA: TGTGCCAGTAGTATGGTTCAGGGGAGCACTGAAGCTTTCTTT; CDR3: CASSMVQGSTEAFF
J: TRBJ1-3; V: TRBV2; D: TRBD1; size: many; DNA: TGTGCCAGCAGTGAAGCGTGGGGACAGGGGGCTTACGGAAACACCATATATTTT; CDR3: CASSEAWGQGAYGNTIYF
J: TRBJ1-2; V: TRBV5-1; D: TRBD1; size: once; DNA: TGCGCCAGCAGCTTGGACTCGGGACAGAGTGACTATGGCTACACCTTC; CDR3: CASSLDSGQSDYGYTF
J: TRBJ2-3; V: TRBV11-2; D: -; size: few; DNA: TGTGCCAGCAGCTTAGATCGGGGGAGTCTGTTCACGCAGTATTTT; CDR3: CASSLDRGSLFTQYF
J: TRBJ1-2; V: TRBV5-1; D: -; size: -; DNA: TGCGCCAGCAGCCCGGACAGCTATGGCTACACCTTC; CDR3: CASSPDSYGYTF
J: TRBJ2-1; V: TRBV9; D: TRBD1; size: few; DNA: TGTGCCAGCAGCAAAGGGACAGGGGGCAGTGAGCAGTTCTTC; CDR3: CASSKGTGGSEQFF
J: TRBJ1-5; V: TRBV28; D: -; size: -; DNA: TGTGCCAGCCGAGGACACTTTGGCAATCAGCCCCAGCATTTT; CDR3: CASRGHFGNQPQHF
J: TRBJ2-7; V: TRBV19; D: TRBD2; size: -; DNA: TGTGCCAGTAGTCCCCGTTCCCGTGTTACAGGTTGGGTTGGCGGGAGCTCCTACGAGCAGTACTTC; CDR3: CASSPRSRVTGWVGGSSYEQYF
J: TRBJ2-1; V: TRBV7-2; D: TRBD2; size: -; DNA: TGTGCCAGCAGCTACCGTAGCGGGGGGGGGAATGAGCAGTTCTTC; CDR3: CASSYRSGGGNEQFF
J: TRBJ1-4; V: TRBV28; D: -; size: -; DNA: TGTGCCAGCTTTAATCGCTGGGGGGAACTGTTTTTT; CDR3: CASFNRWGELFF
J: TRBJ1-1; V: TRBV28; D: TRBD1; size: few; DNA: TGTGCCAGCAGTTTTACTCGACAGGGGGCCGCGGCTTTCTTT; CDR3: CASSFTRQGAAAFF
J: TRBJ1-2; V: TRBV19; D: TRBD1; size: -; DNA: TGTGCCACCTCCAGACAGGGCACCGCCCGAAATAACTATGGCTACACCTTC; CDR3: CATSRQGTARNNYGYTF
J: TRBJ1-1; V: TRBV6-4; D: TRBD1; size: -; DNA: TGTGCCAGCAGGGACAGGGGGAACACTGAAGCTTTCTTT; CDR3: CASRDRGNTEAFF
J: TRBJ1-2; V: TRBV15; D: -; size: -; DNA: TGTGCCACCAGCAGAATACAGGGAGTTGACTATGGCTACACCTTC; CDR3: CATSRIQGVDYGYTF
J: TRBJ2-1; V: TRBV7-6; D: -; size: -; DNA: TGTGCCAGCAGCTTAGAGCCAGTAGCTAATGAGCAGTTCTTC; CDR3: CASSLEPVANEQFF
J: TRBJ1-6; V: TRBV27; D: -; size: -; DNA: TGTGCCAGCAGTTTTGAGGGCAATTCACCCCTCCACTTT; CDR3: CASSFEGNSPLHF
J: TRBJ1-2; V: TRBV2; D: -; size: once; DNA: TGTGCCAGCAGTGATTCGCAGGCAGCTGGTGGCTACACCTTC; CDR3: CASSDSQAAGGYTF
J: TRBJ1-2; V: TRBV7-3; D: -; size: -; DNA: TGTGCCAGCAGCTCACAGACCGGTGGGCCACAATATGGCTACACCTTC; CDR3: CASSSQTGGPQYGYTF
J: TRBJ2-1; V: TRBV27; D: TRBD1; size: once; DNA: TGTGCCAGCAGATATCCCGGGACAGGGTCCCTAACATATGAGCAGTTCTTC; CDR3: CASRYPGTGSLTYEQFF
J: TRBJ2-2; V: TRBV2; D: -; size: -; DNA: TGTGCCAGCATCCGGGGTTGGAACACCGGGGAGCTGTTTTTT; CDR3: CASIRGWNTGELFF
J: TRBJ1-1; V: TRBV27; D: -; size: -; DNA: TGTGCCAGCAGTTTGGGGCTTCCGAACACTGAAGCTTTCTTT; CDR3: CASSLGLPNTEAFF
J: TRBJ1-5; V: TRBV7-8; D: -; size: -; DNA: TGTGCCAGCAGCGTATCGAGTCAGCCCCAGCATTTT; CDR3: CASSVSSQPQHF
J: TRBJ1-2; V: TRBV19; D: TRBD1; size: -; DNA: TGTGCCAGTAGCCCAGAACCGGACAGGGACTATGGCTACACCTTC; CDR3: CASSPEPDRDYGYTF
J: TRBJ1-6; V: TRBV14; D: -; size: once; DNA: TGTGCCAGCAGCCAAGGTGTGGGGGCGCAGCCCCTCCACTTT; CDR3: CASSQGVGAQPLHF
J: TRBJ2-6; V: TRBV4-2; D: -; size: few; DNA: TGTGCCAGCAGCCAAGAACTGGGGCTGGCTGGGGCCAACGTCCTGACTTTC; CDR3: CASSQELGLAGANVLTF
J: TRBJ2-1; V: TRBV4-1; D: TRBD2; size: many; DNA: TGCGCCAGCAGCCAAAGAACCTCGACTAGCGGGGCCTACAATGAGCAGTTCTTC; CDR3: CASSQRTSTSGAYNEQFF
J: TRBJ1-5; V: TRBV7-2; D: -; size: few; DNA: TGTGCCAGCAGCTTAGGTGTTCAGTCTTGGGGGGTCCAAAATCAGCCCCAGCATTTT; CDR3: CASSLGVQSWGVQNQPQHF
J: TRBJ1-5; V: TRBV28; D: TRBD1; size: -; DNA: TGTGCCAGCAGTCCGGGACAGGGGCTGGTTCAGCCCCAGCATTTT; CDR3: CASSPGQGLVQPQHF
J: TRBJ1-5; V: TRBV5-6; D: -; size: -; DNA: TGTGCCAGCAGCTTGGCTACGGGAAAGGCCGCTCGCAATCAGCCCCAGCATTTT; CDR3: CASSLATGKAARNQPQHF
J: TRBJ1-5; V: TRBV14; D: -; size: -; DNA: TGTGCCAGCAGCCAAGATCTTGCAGCGGCAGATCAGCCCCAGCATTTT; CDR3: CASSQDLAAADQPQHF
J: TRBJ2-7; V: TRBV10-3; D: -; size: few; DNA: TGTGCCATCAGTGAGAGGGGATTCTACGAGCAGTACTTC; CDR3: CAISERGFYEQYF
J: TRBJ2-5; V: TRBV5-1; D: -; size: -; DNA: TGCGCCAGCAGCCACGCAGGACAAGAGGCCCAGTACTTC; CDR3: CASSHAGQEAQYF
J: TRBJ1-6; V: TRBV15; D: -; size: -; DNA: TGTGCCACCAGCCGGATGAGCGGAAGCCTCAGTAATTCACCCCTCCACTTT; CDR3: CATSRMSGSLSNSPLHF
J: TRBJ1-2; V: TRBV3-1/TRBV3-2; D: -; size: -; DNA: TGTGCCAGCAGCCAAGCTGGAGCCAGGGCTGGCTACACCTTC; CDR3: CASSQAGARAGYTF
J: TRBJ1-2; V: TRBV5-4; D: -; size: -; DNA: TGTGCCAGCAGCTTGGACAGTCTCTATGGCTACACCTTC; CDR3: CASSLDSLYGYTF
J: TRBJ2-2; V: TRBV5-1; D: TRBD1; size: -; DNA: TGCGCCAGCAGCTCGGGACAGCAGAACACCGGGGAGCTGTTTTTT; CDR3: CASSSGQQNTGELFF
J: TRBJ2-1; V: TRBV11-1; D: TRBD2; size: once; DNA: TGTGCCAGCAGCCATTTAGCGGGGCCCTACAATGAGCAGTTCTTC; CDR3: CASSHLAGPYNEQFF
J: TRBJ1-2; V: TRBV27; D: TRBD1; size: -; DNA: TGTGCCAGCACTCCGGGACAGGGGTCGCCCGGACACTATGGCTACACCTTC; CDR3: CASTPGQGSPGHYGYTF
J: TRBJ1-5; V: TRBV3-1/TRBV3-2; D: TRBD1; size: once; DNA: TGTGCCAGCAGCCCCGACAGGGTAGGTCAGCCCCAGCATTTT; CDR3: CASSPDRVGQPQHF
J: TRBJ2-2; V: TRBV4-1; D: -; size: few; DNA: TGCGCCAGCAGCCAAGATCGGGAGAGGGTATCCCCCGGGGAGCTGTTTTTT; CDR3: CASSQDRERVSPGELFF
J: TRBJ2-1; V: TRBV6-5; D: -; size: -; DNA: TGTGCCAGCAGTTCGCCCGCGGGGAGCGTCTTCAATGAGCAGTTCTTC; CDR3: CASSSPAGSVFNEQFF
J: TRBJ2-1; V: TRBV15; D: TRBD2; size: -; DNA: TGTGCCACCAGCAGAGATCCCCTAGCGGGCGGATGGCAGTTCTTC; CDR3: CATSRDPLAGGWQFF
J: TRBJ1-2; V: TRBV7-6; D: TRBD1; size: -; DNA: TGTGCCAGCAGCTCCGCCGGGACAGGGTACTTTGGCTATGGCTACACCTTC; CDR3: CASSSAGTGYFGYGYTF
J: TRBJ1-2; V: TRBV5-4; D: -; size: few; DNA: TGTGCCAGCAGCTTTCCCGGACAACAATCCTATGGCTACACCTTC; CDR3: CASSFPGQQSYGYTF
J: TRBJ2-6; V: TRBV10-2; D: TRBD2; size: -; DNA: TGCGCCAGCGGACTAGCGGGGAAATCTGGGGCCAACGTCCTGACTTTC; CDR3: CASGLAGKSGANVLTF
J: TRBJ2-7; V: TRBV5-4; D: TRBD2; size: few; DNA: TGTGCCAGCAGCTTGGCCAAGGGGTTAGCGGGGGTCTCCTACGAGCAGTACTTC; CDR3: CASSLAKGLAGVSYEQYF